Listed below are T cell receptor beta chains from one sample, sequenced in a study of blood T cells in healthy people across ages. MiXCR was run by TCRdb on the 5' RACE reads, yielding one entry per CDR3 protein. The sample shows roughly 1,500,000 distinct CDR3 sequences, 30% to 40% of them seen only once. Sequenced material: blood. These receptors all come from a woman younger than 45 in good health. Each CDR3 is given with its conserved first and last residue. The order of the fields is clone size, D gene, V gene, J gene, CDR3 protein, CDR3 DNA. A D gene is named only where the DNA matches it firmly. Not every row has a clone size; where given, it reads once, few, many or a size class.

few	TRBD2	TRBV10-3	TRBJ2-7	CATLTSGSYEQYF	TGTGCCACCTTGACTAGCGGGAGTTACGAGCAGTACTTC
NA	NA	TRBV20-1	TRBJ2-7	CSASPRGLASYEQYF	TGCAGTGCTAGTCCGCGGGGGCTAGCGAGCTACGAGCAGTACTTC
few	NA	TRBV4-1	TRBJ1-5	CASSQDKDQPQHF	TGCGCCAGCAGCCAAGATAAGGACCAGCCCCAGCATTTT
once	TRBD1	TRBV12-3/TRBV12-4	TRBJ2-4	CASSLPGQGSSKNIQYF	TGTGCCAGCAGTTTGCCTGGACAGGGTTCGTCCAAAAACATTCAGTACTTC
NA	NA	TRBV12-3/TRBV12-4	TRBJ2-7	CAGTLSGPYEQYF	TGTGCCGGCACCCTTTCTGGGCCCTACGAGCAGTACTTC
few	TRBD2	TRBV7-9	TRBJ2-1	CASSLGPTSRDEQFF	TGTGCCAGCAGCTTAGGGCCGACTAGCAGGGATGAGCAGTTCTTC
few	TRBD2	TRBV18	TRBJ2-7	CASSQRLAGSEQYF	TGTGCCAGCTCACAACGACTAGCGGGAAGCGAGCAGTACTTC
NA	TRBD2	TRBV6-5	TRBJ2-7	CASSYSMEPSGETSYEQYF	TGTGCCAGCAGTTACTCGATGGAGCCTAGCGGGGAGACCTCCTACGAGCAGTACTTC
many	NA	TRBV27	TRBJ1-5	CASSSQGSNQPQHF	TGTGCCAGCAGTTCACAGGGTAGCAATCAGCCCCAGCATTTT
NA	NA	TRBV19	TRBJ2-5	CASSRGALETQYF	TGTGCCAGTAGCCGAGGGGCCTTGGAGACCCAGTACTTC
few	NA	TRBV7-9	TRBJ1-2	CASSFLDSRGYTF	TGTGCCAGCAGCTTTTTGGACAGCCGTGGCTACACCTTC
NA	NA	TRBV20-1	TRBJ1-2	CSASGLGETLHGYTF	TGCAGTGCTAGCGGCTTGGGGGAAACCCTCCATGGCTACACCTTC
NA	NA	TRBV20-1	TRBJ2-5	CSAGPPPGETQYF	TGCAGTGCTGGACCTCCTCCGGGGGAGACCCAGTACTTC
NA	TRBD1	TRBV9	TRBJ2-7	CASSVGQGVFSYEQYF	TGTGCCAGCAGCGTGGGACAGGGGGTTTTTTCCTACGAGCAGTACTTC
few	TRBD1	TRBV20-1	TRBJ1-2	CSARDLAGGYYGYTF	TGCAGTGCTAGAGATCTGGCAGGGGGCTACTATGGCTACACCTTC
few	TRBD1	TRBV4-2	TRBJ1-1	CASSQTGQGNTEAFF	TGTGCCAGCAGCCAAACGGGACAGGGGAACACTGAAGCTTTCTTT
NA	NA	TRBV20-1	TRBJ2-1	CSARDDTERRDEQFF	TGCAGTGCTAGAGACGACACGGAAAGAAGAGATGAGCAGTTCTTC
NA	TRBD1	TRBV27	TRBJ1-1	CTSSLSPGQGNTEAFF	TGTACCAGCAGTTTATCCCCGGGACAGGGAAATACTGAAGCTTTCTTT
NA	NA	TRBV20-1	TRBJ2-2	CSARIRGRWTGELFF	TGCAGTGCTAGGATTCGGGGGAGATGGACCGGGGAGCTGTTTTTT
few	NA	TRBV4-1	TRBJ2-4	CASSQELTGLWEQYF	TGCGCCAGCAGCCAAGAATTAACCGGACTGTGGGAGCAGTACTTC
NA	NA	TRBV9	TRBJ2-5	CASSVGRTGPETQYF	TGTGCCAGCAGCGTAGGACGTACGGGGCCTGAGACCCAGTACTTC
few	NA	TRBV7-9	TRBJ2-5	CASSLEPFQETQYF	TGTGCCAGCAGCTTAGAGCCGTTCCAAGAGACCCAGTACTTC
NA	TRBD1	TRBV10-1	TRBJ2-2	CASSYDRDGTGELFF	TGCGCCAGCAGTTACGACAGGGACGGCACCGGGGAGCTGTTTTTT
NA	TRBD2	TRBV4-2	TRBJ2-7	CASSQGVAGREGKYIRYF	TGTGCCAGCAGCCAAGGGGTCGCGGGACGGGAGGGCAAGTACATTCGGTACTTC
NA	TRBD2	TRBV7-9	TRBJ2-2	CASSHPGLGWELFF	TGTGCCAGCAGCCACCCGGGACTAGGATGGGAGCTGTTTTTT
many	NA	TRBV25-1	TRBJ2-7	CASSVAYEQYF	TGTGCCAGCAGTGTGGCCTACGAGCAGTACTTC
NA	TRBD2	TRBV28	TRBJ2-5	CASLAGARETQYF	TGTGCCAGCCTAGCGGGAGCTCGGGAGACCCAGTACTTC
many	TRBD2	TRBV20-1	TRBJ2-5	CSARGALADQETQYF	TGCAGTGCTAGAGGTGCGCTAGCGGATCAAGAGACCCAGTACTTC
NA	NA	TRBV6-6	TRBJ1-4	CASSGGDATNEKLFF	TGTGCCAGCAGTGGGGGCGATGCAACTAATGAAAAACTGTTTTTT
few	TRBD1	TRBV29-1	TRBJ1-1	CSATGQLNTEAFF	TGCAGCGCTACGGGACAGCTGAACACTGAAGCTTTCTTT
NA	NA	TRBV14	TRBJ2-5	CASGQEAGLYQETQYF	TGTGCCAGCGGCCAAGAAGCAGGACTGTACCAAGAGACCCAGTACTTC
few	NA	TRBV15	TRBJ1-4	CATSRPNSFNEKLFF	TGTGCCACCAGCAGACCCAATTCCTTTAATGAAAAACTGTTTTTT
NA	TRBD2	TRBV4-1	TRBJ2-5	CASSQDGTSGIQETQYF	TGCGCCAGCAGCCAAGATGGGACTAGCGGGATCCAAGAGACCCAGTACTTC
NA	TRBD2	TRBV20-1	TRBJ2-1	CSARDRGLAGGNSNEQFF	TGCAGTGCTAGAGATAGGGGACTAGCGGGGGGGAATTCCAATGAGCAGTTCTTC
NA	TRBD1	TRBV6-1	TRBJ1-2	CASSQRDSLYGYTF	TGTGCCAGCAGTCAACGGGACAGCCTTTATGGCTACACCTTC
few	NA	TRBV6-1	TRBJ1-2	CASSGSGGFYGYTF	TGTGCCAGCAGTGGATCGGGAGGCTTCTATGGCTACACCTTC
few	TRBD2	TRBV5-1	TRBJ2-7	CASSSPGLAEGEQYF	TGCGCCAGCAGCTCACCGGGACTAGCGGAGGGCGAGCAGTACTTC
few	NA	TRBV29-1	TRBJ1-4	CSVRTRGTEKLFF	TGCAGCGTCCGGACAAGGGGGACTGAAAAACTGTTTTTT
NA	NA	TRBV30	TRBJ1-1	CAWTDGLGAFF	TGTGCCTGGACTGACGGACTGGGAGCTTTCTTT
NA	TRBD2	TRBV6-1	TRBJ2-7	CGDGRAYYEQYF	TGTGGTGACGGGAGGGCGTACTACGAGCAGTACTTC
NA	NA	TRBV20-1	TRBJ1-6	CSARERGTRNSPLHF	TGCAGTGCTAGAGAGAGGGGCACAAGGAATTCACCCCTCCACTTT
NA	TRBD2	TRBV20-1	TRBJ2-3	CSAQKGAGTDTQYF	TGCAGTGCACAGAAGGGAGCGGGAACAGATACGCAGTATTTT
many	NA	TRBV10-3	TRBJ2-3	CAISAPAKDTQYF	TGTGCCATCAGTGCCCCAGCGAAGGATACGCAGTATTTT
few	NA	TRBV27	TRBJ1-1	CASGQGEAFF	TGTGCCAGCGGCCAGGGGGAAGCTTTCTTT
once	NA	TRBV25-1	TRBJ2-6	CASSGGRSGANVRTF	TGTGCCAGCAGTGGGGGCCGCTCTGGGGCCAACGTCCGGACTTTC
NA	NA	TRBV6-1	TRBJ2-3	CASSWLNTDTQYF	TGTGCCAGCAGTTGGCTTAACACAGATACGCAGTATTTT
few	NA	TRBV5-1	TRBJ2-2	CASSLEGGASGTGELFF	TGCGCCAGCAGCTTGGAGGGCGGCGCCTCGGGCACCGGGGAGCTGTTTTTT
NA	TRBD2	TRBV7-7	TRBJ2-1	CASSLAAGGGEQFF	TGTGCCAGCAGCTTAGCGGCGGGAGGTGGTGAGCAGTTCTTC
NA	NA	TRBV7-2	TRBJ1-2	CASSLRGASRYGYTF	TGTGCCAGCAGCTTAAGGGGGGCGAGTAGGTATGGCTACACCTTC
NA	NA	TRBV20-1	TRBJ2-7	CSAGDQGNEQYF	TGCAGTGCTGGAGATCAGGGCAATGAGCAGTACTTC
NA	NA	TRBV3-1	TRBJ1-1	CASSRRVMNTEAFF	TGTGCCAGCAGCCGCAGGGTAATGAACACTGAAGCTTTCTTT
NA	NA	TRBV20-1	TRBJ2-7	CSARDADSYEQYF	TGCAGTGCTAGAGATGCGGACAGCTACGAGCAGTACTTC